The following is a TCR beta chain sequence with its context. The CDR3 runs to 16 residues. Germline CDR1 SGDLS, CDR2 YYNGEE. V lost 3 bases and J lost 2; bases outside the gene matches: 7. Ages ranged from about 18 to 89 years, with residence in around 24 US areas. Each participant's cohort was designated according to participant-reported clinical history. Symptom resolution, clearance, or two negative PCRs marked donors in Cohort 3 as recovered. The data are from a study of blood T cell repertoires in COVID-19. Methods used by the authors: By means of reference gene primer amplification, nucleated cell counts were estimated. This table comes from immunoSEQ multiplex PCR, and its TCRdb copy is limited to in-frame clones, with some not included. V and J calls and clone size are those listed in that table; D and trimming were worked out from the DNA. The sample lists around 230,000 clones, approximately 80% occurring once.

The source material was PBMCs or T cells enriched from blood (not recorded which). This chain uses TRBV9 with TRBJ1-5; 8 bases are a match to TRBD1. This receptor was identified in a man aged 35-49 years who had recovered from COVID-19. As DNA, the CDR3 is TGTGCCAGCAGCGCCGGGACAGGACCTGGCAATCAGCCCCAGCATTTT. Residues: CASSAGTGPGNQPQHF.